The source of this TCR beta chain is a study of blood T cell repertoires in COVID-19 (dated by TCRdb to 2020 to 2021). About the study as a whole: Samples from collaborators originated in the United States, Italy and Spain and spanned both the acute and convalescent phases of COVID-19. Deeply sampled blood TCRbeta repertoires from subjects exposed to, actively infected with, or recovered from COVID-19 were included in the dataset. The sample metadata nearly always contained a de-identified subject ID, COVID-19 status, age in years and sex. The repertoires were made available in a free public database intended to serve as a resource for research on the immune response to SARS-CoV-2. The samples were drawn from the first 160 participants of the ongoing ImmuneRACE study and from 1,254 subjects provided by 6 global collaborators. Where available, HLA class I and class II types were obtained from metadata supplied by the sample provider rather than from assay-based typing. The material from the prospective study consisted of cDNA or gDNA derived from T cells, B-cell-depleted T cells, or PBMCs.

The CDR3, cysteine through phenylalanine, is 14 amino acids long. Only CDR3 DNA remains: 42 bases, in frame from the first base. V trim: 5 bases; J trim: 5 bases; unmatched bases: 5. Sequences SGHVS (CDR1) and FQNEAQ (CDR2) are obtained from the germline V gene. Each collaborating institution followed its own protocols to collect whole blood in K2EDTA tubes. For TCRbeta analysis, collaborators shipped samples as frozen whole blood, isolated PBMCs, or DNA extracted from either of those sample types. Paper-wide results and their limitations: Clinical and demographic metadata were provided uncurated, with the amount varying by source and participant.

A note on this clone: Its antigen remains undetermined. Base qualities are not at hand, and no much larger clone is one base apart.

TCRbeta CDR3 regions were amplified from genomic DNA by means of the immunoSEQ Assay, a bias-controlled multiplex PCR. Per the authors' processing: The number of nucleated cells in each sample was estimated by amplification of reference gene primers within the assay. Sequence reads were collapsed and filtered to measure the absolute abundance of every unique TCRbeta CDR3 rearrangement. Productive Simpson clonality was computed per sample as the square root of Simpson's diversity index over productive rearrangements. Sourced from immuneACCESS, this table was stored by TCRdb with only in-frame sequences that have V and J called. A share of the clones is absent; for the studies checked, an unresolved V gene accounts for under half, and the remainder has no known explanation. V and J calls and clone size are copied from that table; D and trimming were computed from the DNA. The sample table holds about 190,000 clones, of which approximately 86% were seen once. Of the sample, 2.7% falls within the top ten clones.

Specimen: peripheral blood. Here the chain combines TRBV7-8 and TRBJ1-2; 10 junctional bases match TRBD1. The sequence came from a man aged 40-49 years with active or convalescent COVID-19. The sequenced DNA is TGTGCCAGCAGCCAGCGACAGGGGGCTTATGGCTACACCTTC. The encoded protein is CASSQRQGAYGYTF.